This T cell receptor beta chain was profiled in a study of blood T cell repertoires in COVID-19 (TCRdb year 2020). Background on the whole study: Samples covering the acute and convalescent phases of COVID-19 were provided by collaborators in the United States, Italy and Spain. The repertoires were made available in a free public database intended to serve as a resource for research on the immune response to SARS-CoV-2. Subjects who had been exposed to COVID-19, were actively infected with it, or had recovered from it provided the deeply sampled blood TCRbeta repertoires that made up the dataset. The samples were drawn from the first 160 participants of the ongoing ImmuneRACE study and from 1,254 subjects provided by 6 global collaborators. Where HLA class I and class II types were available, the types were taken from metadata supplied by the sample provider, not from assay-based typing. The material from the prospective study consisted of cDNA or gDNA derived from T cells, B-cell-depleted T cells, or PBMCs. A de-identified subject ID, COVID-19 status, age in years and sex were almost always included in the sample metadata. The paper as a whole reports these results and caveats: Clinical and demographic metadata were provided uncurated, with the amount varying by source and participant.

Each collaborating institution followed its own protocols to collect whole blood in K2EDTA tubes. For TCRbeta analysis, collaborator samples were shipped as frozen whole blood, as isolated PBMCs, or as DNA extracted from either sample type. In the case of this clone: Its antigen specificity is not known. There are no base qualities to consult, and no much larger clone falls within one base.

TCRbeta CDR3 regions were amplified from genomic DNA by means of the immunoSEQ Assay, a bias-controlled multiplex PCR. From the authors' description of their analysis: The number of nucleated cells in each sample was estimated from the amplification of reference gene primers within the assay. To quantify the absolute abundance of each unique TCRbeta CDR3 rearrangement, sequence reads were collapsed and filtered. For each sample, productive Simpson clonality was calculated by taking the square root of Simpson's diversity index across productive rearrangements. As stored in TCRdb, this immuneACCESS dataset retains in-frame rearrangements with V and J assigned. A fraction of the clones does not appear; measured against another copy, unresolved V genes explain less than half of the discrepancy, and the remainder lacks a known reason. V, J and clone size are taken as reported in that table, and D and trimming were inferred from the DNA itself. The table for this sample lists some 150,000 clones; 75% to 90% of them were counted only once. The ten largest clones add up to about 4% of the sample.

The CDR3, from cysteine to phenylalanine, totals 15 residues. Just the 45-base CDR3 DNA is kept, in frame starting at base 1. CDR1 and CDR2 are read off the germline V gene as MNHEY and SVGAGI. V is clipped by 0 bases and J by 5 bases, and the sequence between their germline boundaries is 13 bases long. The specimen was peripheral blood. The receptor chain draws on TRBV6-5 and TRBJ1-2; perhaps TRBD1 is the D gene, with 6 bases matching. This receptor was identified in an older woman with active or convalescent COVID-19. The CDR3 sequence is CASSYSGEGGYGYTF. The DNA is as follows: TGTGCCAGCAGTTACTCGGGGGAGGGGGGTTATGGCTACACCTTC.